This TCR beta chain originates from a study of chemoradiotherapy in HPV16-positive cancers. This CDR3 spans 12 amino acids. CDR1 and CDR2 from the germline V gene are SQVTM and ANQGSEA. With 5 bases removed from V and 1 base from J, the gap between germline ends came to 8 bases. Here immunoSEQ multiplex PCR was the method, and the copy in TCRdb shows in-frame clones only, minus some. The sample gives 6,000 to 7,500 clones, about nine tenths of which show up once; 2% to 3% is in the top ten. This clone was seen once. This sample comprised tumor tissue, obtained from a patient who underwent chemoradiotherapy. J is TRBJ1-1 and V is TRBV29-1; no firm D call. This receptor was obtained from a human donor with HPV-associated anogenital cancer. The chain's CDR3 is CSVNRQNTEAFF. Written as DNA, the CDR3 is TGCAGCGTTAATAGACAGAACACTGAAGCTTTCTTT.